These 6 T cell receptor beta chains came from one sample sequenced in a study of CD8 T cells in Susac syndrome. Random-hexamer reverse transcription was applied to roughly 0.45 to 1 ug RNA. One entry per CDR3 protein results from TCRdb running MiXCR on the immunoSEQ multiplex PCR reads. This table holds fewer than 350,000 distinct CDR3 sequences, about 90% found once. Material: CD4+ T cells from PBMCs. The receptors derive from a human donor with multiple sclerosis.

The chain uses TRBV6-2 or TRBV6-3 and TRBJ2-1, with 7 positions matching TRBD2. Germline V gene lookup returns CDR1 MNHEY and CDR2 SVGEGT. The CDR3 contains 16 residues. The ends lost 7 bases at V and 5 bases at J; junction bases unmatched: 14. The CDR3 protein is CASTPLGGGRDNEQFF. CDR3 DNA sequence: TGTGCCAGCACCCCCCTGGGCGGGGGACGAGACAATGAGCAGTTCTTC.

The V gene is TRBV19, the J gene TRBJ1-2; D is unresolved. In germline, CDR1 is LNHDA, CDR2 SQIVND (reference sequence). With 2 bases removed from V and 8 bases from J, the gap between germline ends came to 9 bases. This CDR3 has 12 amino acids. The CDR3 DNA reads as TGTGCCAGTAGTATAAGTGGGGAAGGCTACACCTTC. Translating it yields CASSISGEGYTF.

V and J are TRBV3-1 and TRBJ1-5, with a tentative D call TRBD1 (5 bases). This CDR3 contains 15 residues. Per germline, CDR1 LGHDT and CDR2 YNNKEL (reference sequence). V lost 5 bases, J lost 3 bases, and 14 bases lay in between. CDR3 DNA: TGTGCCAGCAGCACAGGATCGGGGACCAATCAGCCCCAGCATTTT. Its protein product is CASSTGSGTNQPQHF.

The gene calls are TRBV19 and TRBJ1-6, with 9 bases lining up with TRBD1. The J segment lost 14 bases and the V segment lost 8 bases, leaving 10 bases of the junction unmatched. CDR1 and CDR2 from the germline V gene are LNHDA and SQIVND (reference sequence). The CDR3 consists of 13 residues. The CDR3 DNA follows: TGTGCCAGTCGGGGACAGGGCTTTCCGGCCCTCCACTTT. Its protein is CASRGQGFPALHF.

The sample holds one count of this clonotype. This sequence joins TRBV2 and TRBJ2-6, with 9 positions matching TRBD1. The CDR3 runs to 15 residues. After removal of 6 bases from V and 2 bases from J, the junction contained 2 bases not matched to a gene. Germline CDR1 and CDR2: SNHLY and FYNNEI. For the CDR3, the DNA is TGTGCCAGCAGGGGGACAGGGCCTGGGGCCAACGTCCTGACTTTC. Its protein is CASRGTGPGANVLTF.

To note about this clonotype: The junction does not match germline at one end; this may be a read error. J is TRBJ2-1 and V is TRBV5-6; 10 nucleotides match TRBD1. Germline-derived CDR1 and CDR2 are SGHDT and YYEEEE. CDR3 length: 15 amino acids. The CDR3 nucleotides are TGTGCCAGCAGCCCAATGACAGGGGGCTACGATGAGCAGTTCTTC. It translates to CASSPMTGGYDEQFF.